This TCR beta chain was documented in a study of preoperative IRX-2 immunotherapy in early breast cancer. The germline gives CDR1 LGHNT, CDR2 FRNRAP. The CDR3 is made up of 13 amino acids. A word on this clone: One junction end does not reproduce the germline sequence, and a read error may be involved.

Treatment described: preoperative locoregional IRX-2 cytokine immunotherapy. Some clones are missing from TCRdb's copy, which holds only in-frame ones; the method was immunoSEQ multiplex PCR. The data contain 30,000 to 45,000 clones, roughly four fifths of them singletons. This clonotype originated in a human donor with breast cancer. Here the sequenced sample was lymph node tissue, taken after IRX-2 immunotherapy. The chain recombines TRBV12-5 with TRBJ2-2; 8 bases align to TRBD2. CDR3 region: CASIRTSTRELFF. CDR3 coding DNA: TGTGCCAGCATTAGGACTAGCACCCGGGAGCTGTTTTTT.